This T cell receptor beta chain was captured in a study of CD8+CD57+ T cells in acquired aplastic anemia (dated by TCRdb to 2017 to 2018). Turning to the overall study: DNA extracted from sorted CD4+ and CD8+ cells had a mean of roughly 3 ug, with a range of roughly 0.19 to 27.4 ug. CD8+CD57+ expansion was defined as frequency above the mean frequency observed in healthy subjects. What the study reported, not specific to this receptor: Around 30 CD8+ CDR3 sequences were found in both patients and controls but appeared to be highly expressed in patients and within the immunodominant clones of the patients. Between patients and healthy controls, no significant difference in CD8+ Simpson's diversity was found (P=0.060).

In the case of this clonotype: What antigen it recognizes has not been identified. One end of the junction is discordant with germline, which a read error may explain.

Genomic DNA served as template for TCR beta VDJ combination and CDR3 sequence profiling. An Illumina HiSeq 2000 was the platform used for TCR repertoire sequencing. As for how the authors treated the data: TRBV/TRBJ rearrangement plots, CDR3 size and DJ length profiles, and Simpson's diversity index were used to assess repertoires. The most abundant DNA sequence in the deep sequencing data was defined as the immunodominant clone. CDR3 amino acid sequences were screened for sharing across subjects and were compared with published repertoires and the VDJdb database. TCRdb reworked the public reads: Q25 trimming with fastp, MiXCR clone assembly, productive beta chains retained. Each entry is one CDR3 protein sequence, shown with its most common DNA and genes. These V and J calls derive from TCRdb rather than the authors' analysis. Recorded for this sample are about 180,000 distinct CDR3 sequences; roughly 63% of them occurred a single time. Jointly, the top ten make up about 42% of the sample.

Patients chosen for sequencing had shown expansion of CD8+CD57+ cells by flow cytometry. Every patient had a diagnosis of severe acquired aplastic anemia based on International Study of Aplastic Anemia and Agranulocytosis and Camitta criteria. At the time blood was sampled, none of the patients had received any therapy. In this study, sorted CD4+ and CD8+ T cells from the blood of healthy subjects and of severe aplastic anemia patients had their TCR repertoires deep-sequenced. In the USA, patient enrollment took place under clinicaltrials.gov protocols 00001620, 01623167, 00001397, 00071045, 00081523 and 00961064. Ficoll-Paque density gradient centrifugation was used to isolate peripheral blood mononuclear cells. Before DNA was extracted, CD4+ and CD8+ T cells were sorted using either FACS or magnetic beads. The TCR sequence derives from a human donor with aplastic anemia. What was sequenced was sorted CD4+, CD8+, or CD8+CD57+ T cells (not recorded which) from PBMCs.

The nucleotide sequence is given as TGTGCCAGCAGTGTGAGGGACTCCTATGAGCAGTACTTC. Its product reads: CASSVRDSYEQYF. The chain is made from TRBV2 and TRBJ2-7, and possibly TRBD2, on 6 matching bases. Counted from cysteine to phenylalanine, this CDR3 has 13 amino acids. Left in the record is the CDR3 DNA by itself, 39 bases read in frame from the first base. The germline V gene sets CDR1 to SNHLY and CDR2 to FYNNEI.